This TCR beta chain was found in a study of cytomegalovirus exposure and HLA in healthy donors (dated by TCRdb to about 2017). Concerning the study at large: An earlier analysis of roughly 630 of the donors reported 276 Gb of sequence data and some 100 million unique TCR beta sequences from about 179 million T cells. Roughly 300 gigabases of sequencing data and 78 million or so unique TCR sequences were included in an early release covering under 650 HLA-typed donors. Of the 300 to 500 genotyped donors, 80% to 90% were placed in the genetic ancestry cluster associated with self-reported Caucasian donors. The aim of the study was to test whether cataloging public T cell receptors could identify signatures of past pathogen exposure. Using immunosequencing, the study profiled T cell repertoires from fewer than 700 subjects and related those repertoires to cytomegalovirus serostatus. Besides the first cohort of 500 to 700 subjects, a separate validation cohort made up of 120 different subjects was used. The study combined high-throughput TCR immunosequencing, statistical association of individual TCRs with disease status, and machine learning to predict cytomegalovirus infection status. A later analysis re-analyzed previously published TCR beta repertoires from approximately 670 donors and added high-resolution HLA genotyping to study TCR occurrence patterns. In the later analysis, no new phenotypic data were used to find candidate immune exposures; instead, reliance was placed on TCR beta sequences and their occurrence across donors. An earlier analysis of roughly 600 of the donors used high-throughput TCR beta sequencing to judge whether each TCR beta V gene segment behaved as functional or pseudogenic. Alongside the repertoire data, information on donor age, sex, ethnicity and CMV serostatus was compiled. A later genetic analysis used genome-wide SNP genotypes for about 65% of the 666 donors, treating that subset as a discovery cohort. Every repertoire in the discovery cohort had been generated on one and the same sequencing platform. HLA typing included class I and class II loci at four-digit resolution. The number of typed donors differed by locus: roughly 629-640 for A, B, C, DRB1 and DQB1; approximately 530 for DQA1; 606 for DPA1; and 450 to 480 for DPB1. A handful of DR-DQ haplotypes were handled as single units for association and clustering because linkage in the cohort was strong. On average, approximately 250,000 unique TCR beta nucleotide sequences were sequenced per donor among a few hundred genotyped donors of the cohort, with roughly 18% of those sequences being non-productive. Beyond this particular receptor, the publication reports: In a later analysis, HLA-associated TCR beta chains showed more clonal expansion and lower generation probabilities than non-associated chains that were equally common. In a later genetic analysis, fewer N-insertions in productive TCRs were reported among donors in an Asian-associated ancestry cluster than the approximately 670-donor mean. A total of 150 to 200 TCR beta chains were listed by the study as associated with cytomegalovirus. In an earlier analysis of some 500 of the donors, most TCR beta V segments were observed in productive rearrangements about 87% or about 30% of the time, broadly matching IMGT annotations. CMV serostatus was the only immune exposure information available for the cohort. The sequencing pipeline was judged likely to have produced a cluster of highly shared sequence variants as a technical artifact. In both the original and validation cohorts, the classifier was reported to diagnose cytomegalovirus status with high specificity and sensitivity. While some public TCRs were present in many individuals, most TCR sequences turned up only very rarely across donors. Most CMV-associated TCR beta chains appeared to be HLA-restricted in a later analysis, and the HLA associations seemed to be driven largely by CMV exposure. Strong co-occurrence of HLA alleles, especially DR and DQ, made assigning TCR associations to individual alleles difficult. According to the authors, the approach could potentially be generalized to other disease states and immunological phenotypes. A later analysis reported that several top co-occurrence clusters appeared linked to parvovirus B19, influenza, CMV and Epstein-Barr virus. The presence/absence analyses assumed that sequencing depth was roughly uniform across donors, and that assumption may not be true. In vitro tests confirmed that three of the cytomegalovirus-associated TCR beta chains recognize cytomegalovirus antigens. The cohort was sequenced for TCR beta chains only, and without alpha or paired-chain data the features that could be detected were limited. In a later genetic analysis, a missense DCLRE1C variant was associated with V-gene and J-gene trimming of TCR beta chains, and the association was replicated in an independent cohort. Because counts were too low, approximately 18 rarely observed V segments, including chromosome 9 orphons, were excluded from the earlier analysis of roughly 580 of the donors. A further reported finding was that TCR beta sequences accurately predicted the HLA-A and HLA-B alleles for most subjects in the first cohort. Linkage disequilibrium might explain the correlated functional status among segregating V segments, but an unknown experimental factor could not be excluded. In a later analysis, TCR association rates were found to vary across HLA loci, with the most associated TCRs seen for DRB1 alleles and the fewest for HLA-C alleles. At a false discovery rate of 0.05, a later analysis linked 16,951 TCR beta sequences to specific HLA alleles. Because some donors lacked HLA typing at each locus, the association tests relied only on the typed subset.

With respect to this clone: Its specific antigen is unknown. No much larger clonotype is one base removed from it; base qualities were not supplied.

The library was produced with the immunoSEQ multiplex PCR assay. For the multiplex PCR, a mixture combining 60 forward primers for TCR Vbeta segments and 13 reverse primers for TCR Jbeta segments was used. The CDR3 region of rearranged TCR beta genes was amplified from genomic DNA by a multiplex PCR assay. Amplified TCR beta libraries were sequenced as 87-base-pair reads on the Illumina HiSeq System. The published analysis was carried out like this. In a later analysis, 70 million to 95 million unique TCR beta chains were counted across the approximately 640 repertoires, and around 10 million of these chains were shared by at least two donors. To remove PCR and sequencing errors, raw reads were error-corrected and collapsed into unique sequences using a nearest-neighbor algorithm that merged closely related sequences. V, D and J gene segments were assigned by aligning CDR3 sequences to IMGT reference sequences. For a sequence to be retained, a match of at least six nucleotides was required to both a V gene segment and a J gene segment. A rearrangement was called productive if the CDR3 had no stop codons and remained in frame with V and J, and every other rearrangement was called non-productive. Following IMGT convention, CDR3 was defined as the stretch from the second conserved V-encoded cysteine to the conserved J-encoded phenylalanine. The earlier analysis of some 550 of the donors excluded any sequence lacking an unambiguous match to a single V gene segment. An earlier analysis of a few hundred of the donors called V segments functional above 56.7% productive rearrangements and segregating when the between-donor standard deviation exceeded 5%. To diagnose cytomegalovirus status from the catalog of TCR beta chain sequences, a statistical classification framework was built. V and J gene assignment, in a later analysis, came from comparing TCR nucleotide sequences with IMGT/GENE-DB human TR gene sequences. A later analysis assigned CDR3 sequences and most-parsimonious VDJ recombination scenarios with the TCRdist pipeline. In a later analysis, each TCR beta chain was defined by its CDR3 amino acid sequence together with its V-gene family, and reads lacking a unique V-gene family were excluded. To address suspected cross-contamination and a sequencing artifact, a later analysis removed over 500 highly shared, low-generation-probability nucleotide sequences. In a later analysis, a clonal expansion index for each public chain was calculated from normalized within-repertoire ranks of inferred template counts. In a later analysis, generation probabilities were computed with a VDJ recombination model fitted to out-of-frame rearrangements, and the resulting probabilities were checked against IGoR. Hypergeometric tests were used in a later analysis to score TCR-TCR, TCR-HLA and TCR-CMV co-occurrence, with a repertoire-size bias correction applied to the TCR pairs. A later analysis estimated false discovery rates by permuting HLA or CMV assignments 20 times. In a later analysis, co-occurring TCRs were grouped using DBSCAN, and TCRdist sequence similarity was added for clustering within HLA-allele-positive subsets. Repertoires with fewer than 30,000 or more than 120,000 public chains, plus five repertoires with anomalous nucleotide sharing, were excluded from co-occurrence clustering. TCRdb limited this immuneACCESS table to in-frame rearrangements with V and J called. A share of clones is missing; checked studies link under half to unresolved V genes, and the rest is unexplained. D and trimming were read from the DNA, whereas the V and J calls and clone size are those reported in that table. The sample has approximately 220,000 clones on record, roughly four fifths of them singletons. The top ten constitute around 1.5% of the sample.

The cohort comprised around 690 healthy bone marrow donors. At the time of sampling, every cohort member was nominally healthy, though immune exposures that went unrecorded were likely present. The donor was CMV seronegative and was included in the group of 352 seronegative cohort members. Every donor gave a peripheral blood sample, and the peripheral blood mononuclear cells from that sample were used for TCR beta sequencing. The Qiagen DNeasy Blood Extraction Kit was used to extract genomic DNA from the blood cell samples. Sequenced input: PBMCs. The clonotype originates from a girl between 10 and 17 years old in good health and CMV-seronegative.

The encoded CDR3 is CASSYYGRARNQPQHF. At the DNA level, the sequence is TGTGCCAGCAGTTATTATGGCAGGGCCCGCAATCAGCCCCAGCATTTT. The rearrangement joined TRBV6-9 to TRBJ1-5; matching of 5 bases hints at TRBD1 as the D gene. From its cysteine to its phenylalanine, the CDR3 spans 16 amino acids. Just CDR3 DNA is preserved here, 48 bases in frame from base 1. The V and J ends are trimmed by 1 base and 2 bases, leaving 12 bases between them. CDR1 and CDR2 (MNHGY, SVAAGI) derive from the germline V gene.